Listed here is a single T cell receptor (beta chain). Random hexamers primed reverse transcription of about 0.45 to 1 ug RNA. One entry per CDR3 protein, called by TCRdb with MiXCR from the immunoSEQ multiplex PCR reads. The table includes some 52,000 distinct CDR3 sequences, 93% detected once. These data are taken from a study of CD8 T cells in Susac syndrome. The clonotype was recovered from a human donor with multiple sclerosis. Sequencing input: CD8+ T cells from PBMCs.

CDR3 region: CASTPGLRNEQFF. In DNA, the CDR3 is TGTGCCAGCACCCCTGGACTCCGGAATGAGCAGTTCTTC. The chain recombines TRBV6-2 or TRBV6-3 with TRBJ2-1; TRBD2 is a possible D gene (5 bases). Germline V CDR1 and CDR2: MNHEY, SVGEGT. This CDR3 comprises 13 residues. V gave up 7 bases and J gave up 7 bases, with 14 bases separating them.